Below are 29 T cell receptor beta chains sequenced from a single sample in a study of T cells after yellow fever vaccination. Using its own MiXCR run on the 5' RACE reads, TCRdb lists one record per CDR3 protein. The sample carries over 300,000 distinct CDR3 sequences, roughly 4% recorded once. The sample consisted of PBMCs, taken 5 days after the yellow fever booster vaccination. These receptors were taken from a young man who received the YFV17D yellow fever vaccine.

The rearrangement joins TRBV10-3 to TRBJ2-7; D not resolved. The CDR3 covers 14 residues. Trimming shortened V by 3 bases and J by 5 bases, and 14 bases separated the two germline ends. The germline V gene has CDR1 ENHRY and CDR2 SYGVKD. CDR3 sequence (DNA): TGTGCCATCAGTGATGTGGGGAATCGGAACGAGCAGTACTTC. Translated: CAISDVGNRNEQYF.

The genes are TRBV4-3 and TRBJ2-6; 10 bases align to TRBD2. The CDR3 spans 20 residues. The J segment lost 2 bases and the V segment lost 0 bases, leaving 10 bases of the junction unmatched. CDR1 LGHNA and CDR2 YSLEER come from the germline V gene. The DNA for the CDR3 is TGCGCCAGCAGCCAAGATAGAGGGCTAGCGGGGGCTCCTGGGGCCAACGTCCTGACTTTC. Translation gives CASSQDRGLAGAPGANVLTF.

There are a few counts of this clonotype. V and J are TRBV7-2 and TRBJ1-1; 8 bases fit TRBD1. In germline, CDR1 is SGHTA, CDR2 FQGNSA. The CDR3 length is 14 residues. The ends lost 5 bases at V and 4 bases at J; junction bases unmatched: 6. The DNA of the CDR3 is TGTGCCAGCAGCCCCCAGGGGGCGCGCACTGAAGCTTTCTTT. Amino acid sequence: CASSPQGARTEAFF.

This clonotype was picked up a small number of times. V and J are TRBV18 and TRBJ1-3, with D unresolved. The CDR3 has 17 amino acids. V dropped 2 bases and J dropped 0 bases, with 14 bases sitting between them. Germline V lookup: CDR1 KGHSH, CDR2 LQKENI. The CDR3 nucleotides are TGTGCCAGCTCACCAGTATTGGACGGGCACTCTGGAAACACCATATATTTT. It specifies CASSPVLDGHSGNTIYF. Supplemented by reference TRBV18 and TRBJ1-3, the full variable domain reads NAGVMQNPRHLVRRRGQEARLRCSPMKGHSHVYWYRQLPEEGLKFMVYLQKENIIDESGMPKERFSAEFPKEGPSILRIQQVVRGDSAAYFCASSPVLDGHSGNTIYFGEGSWLTVV.

This clonotype appeared many times. J is TRBJ2-5 and V is TRBV2, with no clear D. V lost 8 bases and J 5 bases, leaving 12 bases between the germline ends. The length of the CDR3 is 12 residues. Germline V lookup: CDR1 SNHLY, CDR2 FYNNEI. The CDR3, as DNA: TGTGCCAGCGAGGTCCGTGGGGAGACCCAGTACTTC. This gives the protein CASEVRGETQYF. Full variable domain (rest looked up from reference TRBV2 and TRBJ2-5): EPEVTQTPSHQVTQMGQEVILRCVPISNHLYFYWYRQILGQKVEFLVSFYNNEISEKSEIFDDQFSVERPDGSNFTLKIRSTKLEDSAMYFCASEVRGETQYFGPGTRLLVL.

The table lists this clonotype with many counts. The rearrangement uses TRBV19 and TRBJ2-1, with 9 bases fitting TRBD2. With V trimmed by 4 bases and J by 0 bases, 13 bases remained unmatched. Germline-derived CDR1 and CDR2 are LNHDA and SQIVND (reference sequence). CDR3 length: 19 residues. The CDR3 here is CASSRVPSGVLSSYNEQFF. The DNA for the CDR3 is TGTGCCAGTAGTAGGGTCCCTAGCGGGGTGCTTAGCTCCTACAATGAGCAGTTCTTC.

In its sample, this clonotype was seen a few times. CDR3 sequence (DNA): TGCGCCAGCAGCCCCGACTGGAATCCTGGGGCCAACGTCCTGACTTTC. It specifies CASSPDWNPGANVLTF. The rearrangement uses TRBV5-1 and TRBJ2-6; D is unresolved. The V gene lost 4 bases and the J gene lost 2 bases, with 13 bases spanning the gap. Per germline, CDR1 SGHRS and CDR2 YFSETQ. This CDR3 has 16 residues.

This clonotype was detected many times. V gene TRBV12-3 or TRBV12-4 combines with J gene TRBJ2-7, with D perhaps matching TRBD1 or TRBD2 (5 bases each). The CDR3 consists of 14 residues. Trimming took 2 bases from V and 0 from J, leaving 8 bases between them. The DNA for the CDR3 is TGTGCCAGCAGTTTATGGGGGAACTCCTACGAGCAGTACTTC. The encoded protein is CASSLWGNSYEQYF.

There are a few counts of this clonotype. J is TRBJ1-5 and V is TRBV7-2, with D uncertain. The V gene lost 5 bases and the J gene lost 0 bases, with 11 bases spanning the gap. CDR3 length: 15 amino acids. Germline assignment: CDR1 SGHTA and CDR2 FQGNSA. The CDR3 here is CASSLDDYSNQPQHF. The CDR3 DNA reads as TGTGCCAGCAGCCTCGACGATTATAGCAATCAGCCCCAGCATTTT.

As to this clonotype: The junction shows a germline mismatch at one end, possibly a read error. This chain joins TRBV4-3 and TRBJ1-1; D remains ambiguous. Germline CDR1 and CDR2: LGHNA and YSLEER. The CDR3 has 14 residues. CDR3: CASSQEGTNAEAFF. The CDR3 DNA reads as TGCGCCAGCAGCCAAGAGGGAACGAACGCTGAAGCTTTCTTT.

The gene calls are TRBV12-3 or TRBV12-4 and TRBJ2-7; 11 positions agree with TRBD1. The trim removed 6 bases at V and 1 base at J, leaving 5 bases unmatched. There are 15 residues in the CDR3. This CDR3 is CASSLGTGGSYEQYV. The CDR3, as DNA: TGTGCCAGCAGCCTAGGGACAGGGGGGTCCTACGAGCAGTACGTC.

This clonotype was counted ten times or more. The chain uses TRBV20-1 and TRBJ2-1; 9 bases agree with TRBD1. The CDR3 consists of 15 residues. Unmatched junction bases numbered 12, after V lost 5 bases and J lost 7 bases. From germline, CDR1 is DFQATT and CDR2 SNEGSKA (reference sequence). CDR3 loop: CSAPQVDRGSNEQFF. CDR3 sequence (DNA): TGCAGTGCTCCTCAGGTGGACAGGGGCTCAAATGAGCAGTTCTTC.

Ten or more counts support this clonotype. The chain couples TRBV7-2 to TRBJ2-2; D call uncertain. CDR1 is SGHTA and CDR2 is FQGNSA in the germline V gene. The CDR3 is made up of 12 amino acids. The germline V and J ends were trimmed by 6 bases and 6 bases, with 8 bases remaining between them. DNA of the CDR3: TGTGCCAGCAGTCCTCGACCCGGGGAGCTGTTTTTT. It codes for CASSPRPGELFF.

This clonotype has ten or more counts. V usage is TRBV12-3 or TRBV12-4 and J usage is TRBJ1-5; no definite D call. Trimming took off 4 bases at V and 3 bases at J, with 19 bases between the two ends. The CDR3 loop spans 17 amino acids. The CDR3 here is CASSSDLESRYNQPQHF. The CDR3 DNA follows: TGTGCCAGCAGTTCCGATTTGGAGTCCCGATACAATCAGCCCCAGCATTTT.

This clonotype was seen repeatedly, ten times or more. The chain couples TRBV20-1 to TRBJ1-2; no firm D call. Trimming took off 6 bases at V and 6 bases at J, with 11 bases between the two ends. CDR3 length: 11 residues. CDR1 and CDR2 from the germline V gene are DFQATT and SNEGSKA (reference sequence). In DNA form, the CDR3 reads TGCAGTGCCACGGTAGGGAATGGCTACACCTTC. Protein: CSATVGNGYTF.

The rearrangement uses TRBV20-1 and TRBJ1-5, with D maybe TRBD1 (5 bases). The CDR3 is 17 residues long. V was trimmed by 1 base and J by 0 bases, leaving 16 bases between them. Germline CDR1 is DFQATT and CDR2 is SNEGSKA (reference sequence). CDR3 in DNA: TGCAGTGCTAGAGGGTCAGGGAGGGGTTATAGCAATCAGCCCCAGCATTTT. Protein: CSARGSGRGYSNQPQHF.

This clonotype was picked up many times. The genes are TRBV6-2 or TRBV6-3 and TRBJ2-1; the D gene is possibly TRBD2 (7 bases). The CDR3 extends over 15 amino acids. V lost 7 bases and J lost 4, with 17 bases in between. Germline-derived CDR1 and CDR2 are MNHEY and SVGEGT. CDR3 amino acids: CASNPQRGAYNEQFF. Here the CDR3 DNA reads TGTGCCAGCAACCCCCAACGGGGGGCATACAATGAGCAGTTCTTC.

Ten or more counts support this clonotype. The chain is built from TRBV11-2 and TRBJ2-3; D remains unclear. Between the trimmed V and J ends, which lost 0 bases and 3 bases, there was a span of 4 bases. The CDR3 is made up of 13 amino acids. Germline lookup yields CDR1 SGHAT and CDR2 FQNNGV. CDR3 protein: CASSLDRTDTQYF. Written as DNA, the CDR3 is TGTGCCAGCAGCTTAGATAGAACAGATACGCAGTATTTT. The full variable domain, in which reference TRBV11-2 and TRBJ2-3 provide the parts outside the CDR3, is EAGVAQSPRYKIIEKRQSVAFWCNPISGHATLYWYQQILGQGPKLLIQFQNNGVVDDSQLPKDRFSAERLKGVDSTLKIQPAKLEDSAVYLCASSLDRTDTQYFGPGTRLTVL.

A few counts support this clonotype. This chain uses TRBV20-1 with TRBJ2-6, with D unclear. Germline assignment: CDR1 DFQATT and CDR2 SNEGSKA (reference sequence). V was pared by 0 bases and J by 1 base, with 7 bases between. The CDR3 runs 15 residues. The CDR3 sequence: CSARDHGSGANVLTF. The CDR3 coding sequence is TGCAGTGCTAGAGATCATGGGTCTGGGGCCAACGTCCTGACTTTC.

The chain employs TRBV4-2 and TRBJ2-5, with 8 bases identical to TRBD2. CDR1 and CDR2 from the germline V gene are LGHNA and YNFKEQ. V dropped 0 bases and J dropped 2; count of bases not matched to a gene: 11. This CDR3 has 18 amino acids. The CDR3 nucleotides read TGTGCCAGCAGCCAAGATGACGTAGCGGGGCTACTTCAAGAGACCCAGTACTTC. Its translation is CASSQDDVAGLLQETQYF.

This clonotype was counted many times. The chain employs TRBV10-3 and TRBJ2-3; D is unresolved. Germline V gene sequence: CDR1 ENHRY, CDR2 SYGVKD. The CDR3 spans 13 residues. Trimming removed 0 bases at V and 2 bases at J, with 3 bases between. CDR3 residues: CAISESDTDTQYF. CDR3 DNA sequence: TGTGCCATCAGTGAGTCGGACACAGATACGCAGTATTTT.

This chain joins TRBV18 and TRBJ2-7, with 11 nucleotides matching TRBD2. CDR3 length: 15 residues. CDR1 and CDR2 (germline): KGHSH, LQKENI. J gave up 4 bases and V 0 bases, and 2 bases lay outside the gene matches. CDR3 protein: CASSPPGTSGYEQYF. CDR3 DNA: TGTGCCAGCTCACCACCCGGGACTAGCGGATACGAGCAGTACTTC.

The table lists this clonotype with a few counts. The chain has TRBV29-1 and TRBJ1-2; D uncertain. Germline lookup yields CDR1 SQVTM and CDR2 ANQGSEA. V lost 4 bases and J lost 4, with 13 bases in between. This CDR3 has 13 amino acids. The CDR3 spells CSVVSQNFYGYTF. In DNA, the CDR3 is TGCAGCGTTGTAAGTCAGAACTTCTATGGCTACACCTTC.

The chain has TRBV6-5 and TRBJ1-2, with a tentative D call TRBD1 (6 bases). Germline V lookup: CDR1 MNHEY, CDR2 SVGAGI. V was cut by 5 bases and J by 2 bases, with 18 bases left in between. CDR3 size: 16 residues. The chain's CDR3 is CASSNRTAKVNYGYTF. The CDR3 nucleotides are TGTGCCAGCAGTAACCGGACAGCTAAAGTCAACTATGGCTACACCTTC.

The J gene is TRBJ1-1, the V gene TRBV11-3; D not certain. This CDR3 is 13 amino acids long. The germline V gene encodes CDR1 SGHNT and CDR2 YENEEA. Trimming took off 5 bases at V and 1 base at J, with 8 bases between the two ends. As DNA, the CDR3 is TGTGCCAGCAGCCCAAACACGAACACTGAAGCTTTCTTT. It encodes CASSPNTNTEAFF.

This chain connects TRBV20-1 to TRBJ2-1; a weak D match, TRBD1 (5 bases). V was pared by 0 bases and J by 3 bases, with 18 bases between. The CDR3 length is 17 residues. Germline V gene sequence: CDR1 DFQATT, CDR2 SNEGSKA (reference sequence). The CDR3 region is CSARDPGPSTLYNEQFF. The CDR3, as DNA: TGCAGTGCTAGAGATCCAGGGCCATCCACTCTCTACAATGAGCAGTTCTTC.

The chain couples TRBV14 to TRBJ2-3, with 8 bases matching TRBD1. Trimming took 1 base from V and 4 from J; bases not matched to a gene: 4. CDR1 is SGHDN and CDR2 is FVKESK in the germline V gene. The CDR3 is 15 amino acids. DNA for the CDR3: TGTGCCAGCAGCCAAGCGGACAGGGTGGCAGATACGCAGTATTTT. This gives the protein CASSQADRVADTQYF. Together with reference TRBV14 and TRBJ2-3, the CDR3 gives the full variable domain: EAGVTQFPSHSVIEKGQTVTLRCDPISGHDNLYWYRRVMGKEIKFLLHFVKESKQDESGMPNNRFLAERTGGTYSTLKVQPAELEDSGVYFCASSQADRVADTQYFGPGTRLTVL.

This sequence joins TRBV5-1 and TRBJ2-4; 8 positions match TRBD1. Germline V gene data show CDR1 as SGHRS and CDR2 as YFSETQ. The CDR3 spans 15 residues. J was trimmed by 3 bases and V by 4 bases; bases with no gene match: 6. CDR3 bases: TGCGCCAGCAGCGGACAGGGATATGGCAAAAACATTCAGTACTTC. Its protein product is CASSGQGYGKNIQYF.

This clonotype was seen a handful of times. The J gene is TRBJ1-3, the V gene TRBV7-2; no reliable D call. The germline V gene encodes CDR1 SGHTA and CDR2 FQGNSA. The CDR3 spans 14 residues. Trimming took off 5 bases at V and 4 bases at J, with 12 bases between the two ends. CDR3 coding DNA: TGTGCCAGCAGCCCTCCATCTGCCGGAAACACCATATATTTT. Encoded protein: CASSPPSAGNTIYF.